Sequencing of this TCR beta chain was carried out in a study of T cells after yellow fever vaccination. Overall study results and limits: Clonotypes appearing in both CD4 and CD8 compartments existed, and their share was small.

In germline, CDR1 is KGHSH, CDR2 LQKENI. V lost 2 bases and J lost 2, with 6 bases in between. The CDR3 length is 13 residues. This clonotype was seen a handful of times. What it recognizes is unknown. Using its own MiXCR run on the 5' RACE reads, TCRdb lists one record per CDR3 protein. Among about 360,000 distinct CDR3 sequences listed, more than 5.5% were seen once. This rearrangement joins TRBV18 to TRBJ2-5; D remains unclear. The clonotype comes from a man aged 25-45 years who received the YFV17D yellow fever vaccine. Sequences were derived from PBMCs, sampled 5 days after the yellow fever booster vaccination. The CDR3 DNA sequence: TGTGCCAGCTCACCATCTTCTCAAGAGACCCAGTACTTC. Translation gives CASSPSSQETQYF.